The clone carrying this T cell receptor beta chain was counted at least ten times. Its antigen is currently unknown. As the template, RNA transcripts were used to amplify TCR beta CDR3 regions. First-round RT-PCR with HTBI primers preceded a second-round multiplex PCR. TCRdb fed the multiplex PCR reads into MiXCR, producing one record per CDR3 protein. This sample has 500,000 to 600,000 distinct CDR3 sequences, with about 40% found just once. The sample comes from a study of Graves' ophthalmopathy and Graves' hyperthyroidism. The overall study: Stable hyperthyroidism meant no ophthalmopathy within 18 months of follow-up.

Study results and limitations: A majority of expanded thyroid clonotypes exceeding 0.001 frequency were likewise present in blood. In predicting ophthalmopathy progression, the model reached 70% to 71% sensitivity and under 85% specificity.

The length of the CDR3 is 11 residues. Germline V gives CDR1 SQVTM, CDR2 ANQGSEA. Losses at the gene ends were 6 bases for V and 8 bases for J; bases not matched to a gene: 6. Material: peripheral blood or thyroid tissue (not recorded which). The receptor was isolated from an adult man with Graves' hyperthyroidism. The V gene is TRBV29-1, the J gene TRBJ1-1; TRBD1 matches at 7 bases. The CDR3 DNA follows: TGCAGCGTCGACAGGGTAGGAGAAGCTTTCTTT. Amino acids: CSVDRVGEAFF.